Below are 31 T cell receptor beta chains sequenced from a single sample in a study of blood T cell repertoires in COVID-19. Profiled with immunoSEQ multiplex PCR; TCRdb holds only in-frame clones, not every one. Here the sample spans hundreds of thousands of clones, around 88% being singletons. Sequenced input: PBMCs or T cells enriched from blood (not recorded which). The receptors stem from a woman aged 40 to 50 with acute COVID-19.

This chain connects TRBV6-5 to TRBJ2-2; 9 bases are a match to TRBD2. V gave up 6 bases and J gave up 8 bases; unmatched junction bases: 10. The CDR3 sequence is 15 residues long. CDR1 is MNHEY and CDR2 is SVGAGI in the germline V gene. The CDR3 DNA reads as TGTGCCAGCAGCGTGATAGCGGGAGTCGGAGGGGAGCTGTTTTTT. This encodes CASSVIAGVGGELFF.

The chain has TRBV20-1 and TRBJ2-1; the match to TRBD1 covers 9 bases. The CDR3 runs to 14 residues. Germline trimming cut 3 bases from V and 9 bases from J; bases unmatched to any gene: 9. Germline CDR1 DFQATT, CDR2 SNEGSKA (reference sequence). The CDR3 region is CSASPGTGNSEQFF. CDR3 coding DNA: TGCAGTGCTAGTCCCGGGACAGGGAACAGTGAGCAGTTCTTC.

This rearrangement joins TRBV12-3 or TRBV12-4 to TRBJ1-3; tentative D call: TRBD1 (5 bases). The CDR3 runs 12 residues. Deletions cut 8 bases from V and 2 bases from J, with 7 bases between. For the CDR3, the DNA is TGTGCCAGCGGAGGGGCTGGAAACACCATATATTTT. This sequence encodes CASGGAGNTIYF.

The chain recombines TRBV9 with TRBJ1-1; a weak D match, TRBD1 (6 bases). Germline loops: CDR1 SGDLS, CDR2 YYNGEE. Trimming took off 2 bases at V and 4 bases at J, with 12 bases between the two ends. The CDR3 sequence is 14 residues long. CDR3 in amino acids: CASSVDTGRTEAFF. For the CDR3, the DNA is TGTGCCAGCAGCGTGGATACAGGGCGCACTGAAGCTTTCTTT.

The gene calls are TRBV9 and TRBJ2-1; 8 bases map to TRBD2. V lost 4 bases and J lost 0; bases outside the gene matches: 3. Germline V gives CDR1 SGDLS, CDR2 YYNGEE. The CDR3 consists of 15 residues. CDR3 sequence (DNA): TGTGCCAGCAGCCTACTAGCGGTCTCCTACAATGAGCAGTTCTTC. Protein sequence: CASSLLAVSYNEQFF. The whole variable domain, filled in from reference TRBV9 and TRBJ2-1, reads DSGVTQTPKHLITATGQRVTLRCSPRSGDLSVYWYQQSLDQGLQFLIQYYNGEERAKGNILERFSAQQFPDLHSELNLSSLELGDSALYFCASSLLAVSYNEQFFGPGTRLTVL.

The CDR3 loop reads CASRSGIEQFF. The CDR3 DNA reads TGTGCCAGCAGGTCCGGGATCGAGCAGTTCTTC. The chain recombines TRBV12-3 or TRBV12-4 with TRBJ2-1; a possible D gene is TRBD2 (5 bases). The CDR3 loop spans 11 amino acids. The germline V and J ends were trimmed by 6 bases and 10 bases, with 10 bases remaining between them.

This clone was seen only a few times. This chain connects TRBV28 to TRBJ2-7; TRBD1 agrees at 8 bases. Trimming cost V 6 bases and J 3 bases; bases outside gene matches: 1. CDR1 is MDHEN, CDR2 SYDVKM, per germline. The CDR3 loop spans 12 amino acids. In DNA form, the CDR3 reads TGTGCCAGCAGGGGGACAGGCTACGAGCAGTACTTC. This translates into CASRGTGYEQYF.

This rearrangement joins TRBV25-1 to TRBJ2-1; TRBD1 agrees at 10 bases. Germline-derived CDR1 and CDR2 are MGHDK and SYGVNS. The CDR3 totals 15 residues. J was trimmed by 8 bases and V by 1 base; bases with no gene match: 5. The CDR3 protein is CASSESGTGAHEQFF. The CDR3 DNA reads TGTGCCAGCAGTGAATCTGGGACAGGGGCCCATGAGCAGTTCTTC. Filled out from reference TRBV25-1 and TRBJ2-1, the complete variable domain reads EADIYQTPRYLVIGTGKKITLECSQTMGHDKMYWYQQDPGMELHLIHYSYGVNSTEKGDLSSESTVSRIRTEHFPLTLESARPSHTSQYLCASSESGTGAHEQFFGPGTRLTVL.

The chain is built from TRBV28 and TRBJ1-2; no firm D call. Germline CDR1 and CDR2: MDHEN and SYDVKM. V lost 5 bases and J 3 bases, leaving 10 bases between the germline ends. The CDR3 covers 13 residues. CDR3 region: CASSAGVHYGYTF. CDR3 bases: TGTGCCAGCAGTGCAGGCGTTCACTATGGCTACACCTTC.

The CDR3 reads CASSLGSGEHEKLFF. In DNA, the CDR3 is TGTGCCAGCAGTTTAGGGTCGGGAGAGCATGAAAAACTGTTTTTT. The chain links TRBV27 to TRBJ1-4; D is uncertain. Looked up from germline, CDR1 is MNHEY and CDR2 is SMNVEV (reference sequence). There are 15 residues in the CDR3. V was shortened by 2 bases and J by 6 bases, with 13 bases between the two germline ends.

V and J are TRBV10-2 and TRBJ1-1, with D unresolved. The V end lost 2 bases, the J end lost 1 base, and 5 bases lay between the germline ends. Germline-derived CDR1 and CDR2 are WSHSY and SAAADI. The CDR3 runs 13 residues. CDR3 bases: TGCGCCAGCAGTGAGCAGGAGAACACTGAAGCTTTCTTT. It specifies CASSEQENTEAFF.

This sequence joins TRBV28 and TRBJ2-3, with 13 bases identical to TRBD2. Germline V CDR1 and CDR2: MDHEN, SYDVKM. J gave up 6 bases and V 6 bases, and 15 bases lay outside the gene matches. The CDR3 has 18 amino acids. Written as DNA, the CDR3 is TGTGCCAGCAGGATCCCCGGGACTAGCGGGATCACGAGGGATACGCAGTATTTT. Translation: CASRIPGTSGITRDTQYF.

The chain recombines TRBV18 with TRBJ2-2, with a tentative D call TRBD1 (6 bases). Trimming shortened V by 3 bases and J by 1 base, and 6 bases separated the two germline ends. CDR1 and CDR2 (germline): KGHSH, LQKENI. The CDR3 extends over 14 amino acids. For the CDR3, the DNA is TGTGCCAGCTCACCGGGACAGAACACCGGGGAGCTGTTTTTT. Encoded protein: CASSPGQNTGELFF.

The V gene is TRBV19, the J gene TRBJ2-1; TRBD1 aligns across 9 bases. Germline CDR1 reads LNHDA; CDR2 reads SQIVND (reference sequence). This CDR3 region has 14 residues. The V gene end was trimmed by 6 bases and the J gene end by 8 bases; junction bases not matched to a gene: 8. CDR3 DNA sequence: TGTGCCAGTAGCTCGGGGACAGGGTTGGATGAGCAGTTCTTC. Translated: CASSSGTGLDEQFF.

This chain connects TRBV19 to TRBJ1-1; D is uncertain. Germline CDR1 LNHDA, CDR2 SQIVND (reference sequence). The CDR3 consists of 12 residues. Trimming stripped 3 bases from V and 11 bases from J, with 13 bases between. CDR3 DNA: TGTGCCAGTAGTATGTCCGGGTTTGCGGCTTTCTTT. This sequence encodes CASSMSGFAAFF.

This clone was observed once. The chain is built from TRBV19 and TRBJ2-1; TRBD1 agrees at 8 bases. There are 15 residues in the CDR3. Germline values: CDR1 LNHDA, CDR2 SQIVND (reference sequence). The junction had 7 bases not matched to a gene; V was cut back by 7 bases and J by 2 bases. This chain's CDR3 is CASTPTGETYNEQFF. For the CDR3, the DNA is TGTGCCAGTACTCCGACAGGGGAGACCTACAATGAGCAGTTCTTC.

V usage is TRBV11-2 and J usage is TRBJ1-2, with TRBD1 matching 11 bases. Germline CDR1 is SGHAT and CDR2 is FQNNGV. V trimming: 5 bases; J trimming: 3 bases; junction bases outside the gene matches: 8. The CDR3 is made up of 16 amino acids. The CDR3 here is CASSRSDRGRDYGYTF. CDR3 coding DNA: TGTGCCAGCAGCCGGTCGGACAGGGGGCGGGACTATGGCTACACCTTC.

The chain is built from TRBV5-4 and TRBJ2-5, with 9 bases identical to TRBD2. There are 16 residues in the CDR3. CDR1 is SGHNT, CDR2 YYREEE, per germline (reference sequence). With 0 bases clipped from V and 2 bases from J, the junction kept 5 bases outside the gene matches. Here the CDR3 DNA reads TGTGCCAGCAGCTTGGGGCTAGCGGGACATCAAGAGACCCAGTACTTC. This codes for CASSLGLAGHQETQYF.

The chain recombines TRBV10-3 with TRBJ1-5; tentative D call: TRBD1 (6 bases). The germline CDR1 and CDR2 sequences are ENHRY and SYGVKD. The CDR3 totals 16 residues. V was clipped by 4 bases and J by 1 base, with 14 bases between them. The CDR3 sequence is CAISGERQASNQPQHF. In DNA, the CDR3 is TGTGCCATCAGTGGAGAGAGACAGGCGAGCAATCAGCCCCAGCATTTT.

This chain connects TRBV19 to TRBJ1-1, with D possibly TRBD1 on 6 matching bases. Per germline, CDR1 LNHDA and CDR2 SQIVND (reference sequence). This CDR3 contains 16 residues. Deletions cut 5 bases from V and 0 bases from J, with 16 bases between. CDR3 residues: CASSLWAGVMNTEAFF. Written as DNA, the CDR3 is TGTGCCAGTAGTCTCTGGGCAGGGGTAATGAACACTGAAGCTTTCTTT.

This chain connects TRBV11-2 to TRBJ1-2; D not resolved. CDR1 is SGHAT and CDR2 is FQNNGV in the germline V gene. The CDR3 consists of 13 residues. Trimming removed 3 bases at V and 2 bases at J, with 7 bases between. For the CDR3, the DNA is TGTGCCAGCAGCTTGGCCCAGAACTATGGCTACACCTTC. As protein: CASSLAQNYGYTF.

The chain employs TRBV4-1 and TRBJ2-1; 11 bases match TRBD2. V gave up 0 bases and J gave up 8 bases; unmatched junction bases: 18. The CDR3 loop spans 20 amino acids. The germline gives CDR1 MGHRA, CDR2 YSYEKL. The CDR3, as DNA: TGCGCCAGCAGCCAAGATGGAGGTAGCGGACTAGCGGGCGGGTTCTATGAGCAGTTCTTC. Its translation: CASSQDGGSGLAGGFYEQFF.

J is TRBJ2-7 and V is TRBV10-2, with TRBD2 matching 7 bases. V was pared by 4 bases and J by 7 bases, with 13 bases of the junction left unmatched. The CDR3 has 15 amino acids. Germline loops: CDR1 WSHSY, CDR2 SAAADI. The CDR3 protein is CASSVTAGPSGEQYF. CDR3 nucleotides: TGCGCCAGCAGTGTCACAGCGGGGCCGTCGGGAGAGCAGTACTTC.

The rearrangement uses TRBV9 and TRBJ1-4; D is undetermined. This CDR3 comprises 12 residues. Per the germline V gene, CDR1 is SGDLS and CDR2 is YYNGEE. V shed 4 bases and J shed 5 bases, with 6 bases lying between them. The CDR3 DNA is TGTGCCAGCAGCCCGGGGAATGAAAAACTGTTTTTT. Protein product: CASSPGNEKLFF.

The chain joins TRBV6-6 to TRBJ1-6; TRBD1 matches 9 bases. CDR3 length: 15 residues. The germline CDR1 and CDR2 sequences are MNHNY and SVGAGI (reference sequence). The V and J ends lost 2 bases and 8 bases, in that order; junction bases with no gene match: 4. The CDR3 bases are TGTGCCAGCAGTTACGCGGACAGGGGAGATTCACCCCTCCACTTT. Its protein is CASSYADRGDSPLHF.

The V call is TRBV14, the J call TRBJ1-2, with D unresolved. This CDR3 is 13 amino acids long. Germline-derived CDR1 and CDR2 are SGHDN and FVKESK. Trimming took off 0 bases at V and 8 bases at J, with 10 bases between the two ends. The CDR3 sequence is CASSQEASAGYTF. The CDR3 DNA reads TGTGCCAGCAGCCAAGAGGCCAGCGCGGGCTACACCTTC.

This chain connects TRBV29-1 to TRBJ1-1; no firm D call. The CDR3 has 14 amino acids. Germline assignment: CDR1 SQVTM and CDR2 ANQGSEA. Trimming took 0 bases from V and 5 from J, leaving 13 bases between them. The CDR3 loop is CSVEEVKGGTEAFF. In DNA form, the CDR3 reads TGCAGCGTTGAAGAGGTAAAGGGAGGGACTGAAGCTTTCTTT.

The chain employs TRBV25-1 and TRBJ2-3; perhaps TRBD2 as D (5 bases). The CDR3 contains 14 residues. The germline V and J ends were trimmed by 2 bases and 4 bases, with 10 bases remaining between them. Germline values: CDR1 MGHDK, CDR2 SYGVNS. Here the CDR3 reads CASSELARPDTQYF. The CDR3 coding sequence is TGTGCCAGCAGTGAACTAGCCCGCCCAGATACGCAGTATTTT.

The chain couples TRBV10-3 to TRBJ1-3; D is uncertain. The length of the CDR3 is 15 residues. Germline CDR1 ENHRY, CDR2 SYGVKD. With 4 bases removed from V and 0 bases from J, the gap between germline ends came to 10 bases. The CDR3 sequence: CAISGAGSSGNTIYF. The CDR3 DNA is TGTGCCATCAGTGGGGCGGGGAGCTCTGGAAACACCATATATTTT.

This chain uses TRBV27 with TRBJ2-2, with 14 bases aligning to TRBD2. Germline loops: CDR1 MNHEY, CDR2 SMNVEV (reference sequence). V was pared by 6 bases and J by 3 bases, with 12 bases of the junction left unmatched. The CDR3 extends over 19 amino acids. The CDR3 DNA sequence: TGTGCCAGCAGCCAACCCCCGACTAGCGGGAGGGCGCACACCGGGGAGCTGTTTTTT. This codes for CASSQPPTSGRAHTGELFF.

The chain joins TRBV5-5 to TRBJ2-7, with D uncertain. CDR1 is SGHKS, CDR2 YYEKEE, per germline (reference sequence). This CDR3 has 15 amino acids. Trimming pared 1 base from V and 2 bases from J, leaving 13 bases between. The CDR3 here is CASSLTSAVTYEQYV. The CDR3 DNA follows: TGTGCCAGCAGCTTGACCTCCGCGGTGACCTACGAGCAGTACGTC.